This entry features one T cell receptor (beta chain) sequence. This clone has just one count. No antigen is known for it. No base qualities exist here, and no much larger clone lies one base off it. The sample is drawn from a study of blood T cell repertoires in COVID-19 (dated by TCRdb to the early 2020s). Background on the whole study: Samples covering the acute and convalescent phases of COVID-19 were provided by collaborators in the United States, Italy and Spain. The samples were drawn from the first 160 participants of the ongoing ImmuneRACE study and from roughly 1,300 subjects provided by 6 global collaborators. The prospective study material was composed of cDNA or gDNA derived from T cells, B-cell-depleted T cells, or PBMCs. Deeply sampled blood TCRbeta repertoires from subjects exposed to, actively infected with, or recovered from COVID-19 were included in the dataset. Sample metadata almost always included a de-identified subject ID, COVID-19 status, age in years and sex. Where HLA class I and class II types were available, the types were taken from metadata supplied by the sample provider, not from assay-based typing. The repertoires were released in a freely available public database meant as a resource for research on the immune response to SARS-CoV-2. Overall results and qualifications from the work: Clinical and demographic metadata were provided uncurated, with the amount varying by source and participant.

Each collaborating institution followed its own protocols to collect whole blood in K2EDTA tubes. Collaborator samples were shipped for TCRbeta analysis as frozen whole blood, isolated PBMCs, or DNA extracted from either sample type. TCRbeta CDR3 regions were amplified from genomic DNA using the immunoSEQ Assay, a bias-controlled multiplex PCR. Per the original workflow: The number of nucleated cells in each sample was estimated by amplification of reference gene primers within the assay. To quantify the absolute abundance of each unique TCRbeta CDR3 rearrangement, sequence reads were collapsed and filtered. Productive Simpson clonality was computed per sample as the square root of Simpson's diversity index over productive rearrangements. This immuneACCESS table, as held by TCRdb, lists in-frame sequences with V and J called but not all clones. Of the missing ones, under half trace to an unresolved V gene in checked studies; the others have no known cause. V and J calls and clone size are given by that table; D and trimming were obtained from the DNA. Here the sample has about 37,000 clones; 75% to 95% occur a single time. Around 6% of the sample comes from the top ten.

The junction shows trimming of 6 bases on V and 4 bases on J, and the gene matches do not reach 9 bases of it. Reading the germline V gene gives CDR1 KGHSH and CDR2 LQKENI. The CDR3 sequence holds 15 residues, the cysteine and phenylalanine included. Only the CDR3 DNA stays, 45 bases, in frame from base 1. The chain employs TRBV18 and TRBJ2-5; 9 bases in the middle match TRBD1. Sequencing input: peripheral blood. The sequence derives from an elderly woman with acute or convalescent COVID-19. The DNA sequence is TGTGCCAGCTCTCCAAGGACAGGGGCGGGAGAGACCCAGTACTTC. This is translated as CASSPRTGAGETQYF.